The 21 T cell receptor beta chains below all came from one sample that was sequenced in a study of T cell repertoires in cytomegalovirus infection. TCRdb processed the reads anew with MiXCR; each CDR3 protein has one entry. The table records some 680,000 distinct CDR3 sequences, roughly 35% of them present only once. Sequenced sample: PBMCs. These receptors all stem from a human donor in good health (CMV status not recorded). Some clones in this sample may be carry-over from other donors' samples.

This clonotype has a count of ten or more. The J gene is TRBJ1-2, the V gene TRBV12-3 or TRBV12-4; a weak D match, TRBD1 (5 bases). The CDR3 loop spans 14 amino acids. With 4 bases removed from V and 5 bases from J, the gap between germline ends came to 14 bases. The CDR3 coding sequence is TGTGCCAGCAGTTCACAGGATTCCGGGTATGGCTACACCTTC. Translating gives CASSSQDSGYGYTF.

The sample holds a few counts of this clonotype. The V and J genes are TRBV6-1 and TRBJ2-7; D might be TRBD2 (6 bases). This CDR3 spans 12 amino acids. Germline V CDR1 and CDR2: MNHNS, SASEGT. Trimming pared 6 bases from V and 6 bases from J, leaving 12 bases between. The CDR3 DNA reads TGTGCCAGCAGGAAGACTAGTACCGAGCAGTACTTC. Translating gives CASRKTSTEQYF.

This clonotype has just a few counts. Here the CDR3 reads CASKRGGDQPQHF. The CDR3 coding sequence is TGTGCCAGCAAAAGAGGGGGCGATCAGCCCCAGCATTTT. This chain links TRBV2 with TRBJ1-5, with 7 nucleotides matching TRBD1. This CDR3 has 13 residues. The V and J ends lost 7 bases and 5 bases, in that order; junction bases with no gene match: 5. Germline CDR1 reads SNHLY; CDR2 reads FYNNEI.

At least ten counts were recorded for this clonotype. The V and J genes are TRBV11-3 and TRBJ1-1; 9 bases are shared with TRBD1. The CDR3 is 13 amino acids. V dropped 5 bases and J dropped 4; count of bases not matched to a gene: 2. The germline V gene has CDR1 SGHNT and CDR2 YENEEA. Here the CDR3 DNA reads TGTGCCAGCAGCGTGACAGGGGGCACTGAAGCTTTCTTT. It yields the protein CASSVTGGTEAFF.

This chain links TRBV7-2 with TRBJ2-1, with 10 positions matching TRBD2. CDR1 SGHTA and CDR2 FQGNSA come from the germline V gene. V gave up 2 bases and J gave up 9 bases; unmatched junction bases: 7. This CDR3 has 15 amino acids. As DNA, the CDR3 is TGTGCCAGCAGCTTAAGTCCTAGCGGGGGCAGTGAGCAGTTCTTC. Its protein is CASSLSPSGGSEQFF.

The chain uses TRBV28 and TRBJ1-1; the D gene is possibly TRBD1 (6 bases). The V gene's germline CDR1 is MDHEN and CDR2 SYDVKM. V was clipped by 6 bases and J by 6 bases, with 20 bases between them. The CDR3 consists of 15 residues. The CDR3 sequence: CASSDTTGLVSEAFF. The CDR3 DNA is TGTGCCAGCAGCGATACGACAGGACTGGTCTCTGAAGCTTTCTTT. Together with reference TRBV28 and TRBJ1-1, the CDR3 gives the full variable domain: DVKVTQSSRYLVKRTGEKVFLECVQDMDHENMFWYRQDPGLGLRLIYFSYDVKMKEKGDIPEGYSVSREKKERFSLILESASTNQTSMYLCASSDTTGLVSEAFFGQGTRLTVV.

V usage is TRBV27 and J usage is TRBJ1-5; 9 bases align to TRBD1. Losses at the gene ends were 7 bases for V and 5 bases for J; bases not matched to a gene: 6. The germline CDR1 and CDR2 sequences are MNHEY and SMNVEV (reference sequence). The CDR3 is made up of 14 amino acids. This CDR3 is CASNPQGAYQPQHF. CDR3 nucleotide sequence: TGTGCCAGCAATCCACAGGGGGCTTATCAGCCCCAGCATTTT.

This chain joins TRBV7-9 and TRBJ2-2; D perhaps matches TRBD2 (5 bases). The CDR3 loop spans 13 amino acids. Trimming removed 3 bases from V and 7 bases from J, with 9 bases in between. CDR1 SEHNR and CDR2 FQNEAQ come from the germline V gene (reference sequence). This CDR3 reads CASSFISGGELFF. The DNA for the CDR3 is TGTGCCAGCAGCTTTATAAGCGGCGGGGAGCTGTTTTTT.

The chain carries TRBV3-1 and TRBJ2-7; 9 bases agree with TRBD1. Germline V gene sequence: CDR1 LGHDT, CDR2 YNNKEL (reference sequence). This CDR3 has 15 residues. The junction had 4 bases not matched to a gene; V was cut back by 4 bases and J by 0 bases. CDR3 amino acids: CASSLNRGPSYEQYF. Written as DNA, the CDR3 is TGTGCCAGCAGCCTAAACAGGGGGCCCTCCTACGAGCAGTACTTC.

This chain links TRBV20-1 with TRBJ1-5; unclear D gene. The V gene's germline CDR1 is DFQATT and CDR2 SNEGSKA (reference sequence). This CDR3 comprises 14 residues. Between the trimmed V and J ends, which lost 7 bases and 2 bases, there was a span of 15 bases. CDR3 DNA sequence: TGCAGTGTCGTCCGCGGGGTGGGCAATCAGCCCCAGCATTTT. Translating it yields CSVVRGVGNQPQHF.

In its sample, this clonotype was seen a few times. The chain joins TRBV7-9 to TRBJ2-2; the D gene is possibly TRBD1 (6 bases). The length of the CDR3 is 15 residues. Germline CDR1 reads SEHNR; CDR2 reads FQNEAQ (reference sequence). V gave up 4 bases and J gave up 4 bases, with 13 bases separating them. The CDR3 nucleotides read TGTGCCAGCAGCTGGGGACATCCGAGCACCGGGGAGCTGTTTTTT. It is translated as CASSWGHPSTGELFF.

This clonotype showed up just a few times. V gene TRBV12-3 or TRBV12-4 combines with J gene TRBJ2-3; D is perhaps TRBD2 (5 bases). Trimming removed 3 bases from V and 2 bases from J, with 12 bases in between. CDR3 length equals 15 residues. This CDR3 is CASSFYRGSTDTQYF. In DNA, the CDR3 is TGTGCCAGCAGTTTTTACCGGGGATCCACAGATACGCAGTATTTT.

This clonotype was seen repeatedly, ten times or more. The chain links TRBV24-1 to TRBJ2-5; TRBD1 might be the D (6 bases). Germline V gives CDR1 KGHDR, CDR2 SFDVKD. Deletions cut 0 bases from V and 5 bases from J, with 15 bases between. The CDR3 is 16 residues long. The CDR3 protein is CATSDLRDTRGETQYF. The CDR3 DNA follows: TGTGCCACCAGTGATTTGCGGGACACCCGAGGGGAGACCCAGTACTTC.

The CDR3 DNA reads as TGTGCCAGCAGCTTAGCAGGGACCAGAAACACCATATATTTT. This translates into CASSLAGTRNTIYF. The genes are TRBV7-9 and TRBJ1-3; tentative D call: TRBD1 (5 bases). CDR1 SEHNR and CDR2 FQNEAQ come from the germline V gene (reference sequence). The V and J ends lost 0 bases and 5 bases respectively, with 8 bases between them. This CDR3 has 14 residues.

Concerning this clonotype itself: A junction end diverges from the germline sequence, so it may reflect a read error. The rearrangement joins TRBV7-2 to TRBJ1-6; D not certain. The V gene's germline CDR1 is SGHTA and CDR2 FQGNSA. The CDR3 sequence is 12 residues long. Written as DNA, the CDR3 is TGTGCCAGCAGTCGGTACAATTCACCCCTAAACTTT. Its translation is CASSRYNSPLNF.

With respect to this clonotype: This CDR3 fails to terminate in the conserved phenylalanine or tryptophan, so it likely reflects a read error. In nucleotides, the CDR3 is TGTGCCACCAGCAGAGTTAGGGGGGACGAGCAGTACTTA. Translation: CATSRVRGDEQYL. The rearrangement uses TRBV15 and TRBJ2-7; either TRBD1 or TRBD2 may supply D (6 bases each). This CDR3 has 13 residues. V was pared by 1 base and J by 5 bases, with 9 bases between. Germline CDR1 is LNHNV and CDR2 is YYDKDF (reference sequence).

The chain couples TRBV7-6 to TRBJ1-1; D is perhaps TRBD1 (5 bases). The CDR3 runs to 14 residues. The V and J ends lost 1 base and 3 bases respectively, with 9 bases between them. Germline assignment: CDR1 SGHVS and CDR2 FNYEAQ. This chain's CDR3 is CASSLGGEDTEAFF. CDR3 DNA: TGTGCCAGCAGCTTAGGGGGCGAGGACACTGAAGCTTTCTTT.

The V and J genes are TRBV7-9 and TRBJ2-5; D unresolved. The CDR3 runs to 16 residues. Deletions cut 2 bases from V and 2 bases from J, with 15 bases between. The V gene's germline CDR1 is SEHNR and CDR2 FQNEAQ (reference sequence). The CDR3 reads CASSLRRAARQETQYF. The DNA for the CDR3 is TGTGCCAGCAGCTTACGCCGGGCGGCTCGACAAGAGACCCAGTACTTC.

In this sample, this clonotype turned up a few times. The V and J genes are TRBV28 and TRBJ1-2, with TRBD1 matching over 7 bases. CDR1 MDHEN and CDR2 SYDVKM come from the germline V gene. This CDR3 is built from 15 residues. The V gene end was trimmed by 3 bases and the J gene end by 4 bases; junction bases not matched to a gene: 8. The CDR3 nucleotides are TGTGCCAGCAGTTTGAGGAGGGGGCTGGGCTATGGCTACACCTTC. Translating gives CASSLRRGLGYGYTF.

This clonotype occurred many times. The V gene is TRBV7-2, the J gene TRBJ2-5; no clear D. Trimming left V 4 bases short and J 2 bases short, with 14 bases between. The CDR3 has 15 residues. The germline V gene encodes CDR1 SGHTA and CDR2 FQGNSA. In DNA, the CDR3 is TGTGCCAGCAGCTCCTACGGGCAGGCACAAGAGACCCAGTACTTC. Its protein product is CASSSYGQAQETQYF.

This clonotype was counted only a few times. V usage is TRBV5-4 and J usage is TRBJ1-2, with D maybe TRBD1 (5 bases). Germline CDR1 and CDR2: SGHNT and YYREEE (reference sequence). V was pared by 4 bases and J by 2 bases, with 15 bases between. This CDR3 has 15 residues. The CDR3 nucleotides read TGTGCCAGCAGCCTCCAGGGACCCGTAAACTATGGCTACACCTTC. It encodes CASSLQGPVNYGYTF. The whole variable domain, remainder taken from reference TRBV5-4 and TRBJ1-2, is ETGVTQSPTHLIKTRGQQVTLRCSSQSGHNTVSWYQQALGQGPQFIFQYYREEENGRGNFPPRFSGLQFPNYSSELNVNALELDDSALYLCASSLQGPVNYGYTFGSGTRLTVV.